The text below deals with one T cell receptor (beta chain). This CDR3 has 14 amino acids. Germline lookup yields CDR1 LGHNA and CDR2 YSLEER. V trimming: 2 bases; J trimming: 11 bases; junction bases outside the gene matches: 8. The protocol was immunoSEQ multiplex PCR, while the TCRdb copy is restricted to in-frame clones and leaves out a portion. The table lists some 330,000 clones, under 85% of them singletons. This sample was included in a study of blood T cell repertoires in COVID-19. Study information: T cells, B-cell-depleted T cells, or PBMCs supplied cDNA or gDNA.

The sample taken for sequencing was PBMCs or T cells enriched from blood (not recorded which). The receptor's source is a woman between 45 and 60 years old who had recovered from COVID-19. J is TRBJ1-1 and V is TRBV4-3, with 10 bases aligning to TRBD1. CDR3 amino acids: CASSQHRTGGDAFF. The DNA for the CDR3 is TGCGCCAGCAGCCAACACCGGACAGGGGGGGACGCTTTCTTT.